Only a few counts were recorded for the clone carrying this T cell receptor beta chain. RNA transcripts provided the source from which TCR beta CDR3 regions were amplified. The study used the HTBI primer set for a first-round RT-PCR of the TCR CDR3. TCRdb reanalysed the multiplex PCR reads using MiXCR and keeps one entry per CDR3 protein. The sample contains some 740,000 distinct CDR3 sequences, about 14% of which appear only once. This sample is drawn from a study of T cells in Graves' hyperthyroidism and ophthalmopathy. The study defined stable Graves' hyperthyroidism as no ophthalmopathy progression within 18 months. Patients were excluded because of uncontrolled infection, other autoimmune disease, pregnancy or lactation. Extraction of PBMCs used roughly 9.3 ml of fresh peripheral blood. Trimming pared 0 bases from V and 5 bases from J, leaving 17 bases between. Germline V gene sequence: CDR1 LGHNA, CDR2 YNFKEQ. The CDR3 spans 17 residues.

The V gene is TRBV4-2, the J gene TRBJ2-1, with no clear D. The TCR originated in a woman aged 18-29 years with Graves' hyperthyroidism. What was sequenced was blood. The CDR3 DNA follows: TGTGCCAGCAGCCAAGATTTACACTCCTATATCGACAATGAGCAGTTCTTC. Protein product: CASSQDLHSYIDNEQFF.